The clone carrying this T cell receptor (beta chain) was recorded many times. This CDR3 has 15 residues. V lost 7 bases to trimming and J lost 5 bases; unmatched junction nucleotides: 8. CDR1 is ENHRY, CDR2 SYGVKD, per germline. TCRdb analysed the RT-PCR reads with MiXCR anew, one entry per CDR3 protein. Of hundreds of thousands of distinct CDR3 sequences detected, 14% appear once; the ten largest clones hold 3% to 4.5%. J is TRBJ2-2 and V is TRBV10-3, with 9 nucleotides matching TRBD2. Sample: memory CD4+ T cells from blood. This TCR came from a female donor in good health, serving as a healthy control. The CDR3 spells CAIMELAGQTGELFF. DNA for the CDR3: TGTGCCATCATGGAGCTAGCGGGACAAACCGGGGAGCTGTTTTTT.